This paragraph reports one T cell receptor beta chain. Into CD45RA+ naive and CD45RA-negative memory subsets, the CD4+ cells were split. These data originate in a study of shared clonotypes between healthy human individuals. Deep-level settings were used for running the assay. Method: immunoSEQ multiplex PCR; TCRdb's copy keeps in-frame clones and lacks some. Altogether about 2.4 million clones are present, approximately 92% being singletons, with the ten largest covering over 0.12%. The CDR3 contains 15 residues. Per the germline V gene, CDR1 is SGHNT and CDR2 is YYREEE (reference sequence). V was pared by 3 bases and J by 0 bases, with 9 bases between.

The J gene is TRBJ1-4, the V gene TRBV5-4; D perhaps matches TRBD1 (5 bases). The sample consisted of naive CD4+ T cells sorted from blood. Subset given: CD45RA+ positively selected. The receptor comes from a man between 18 and 29 years old in good health. CDR3 region: CASSWGDPTNEKLFF. The CDR3 DNA reads as TGTGCCAGCAGCTGGGGGGACCCAACTAATGAAAAACTGTTTTTT. Combining the CDR3 with reference TRBV5-4 and TRBJ1-4 gives the whole variable domain ETGVTQSPTHLIKTRGQQVTLRCSSQSGHNTVSWYQQALGQGPQFIFQYYREEENGRGNFPPRFSGLQFPNYSSELNVNALELDDSALYLCASSWGDPTNEKLFFGSGTQLSVL.